This T cell receptor beta chain was retrieved from a study of control samples from healthy donors and cancer patients. Produced via immunoSEQ multiplex PCR; TCRdb's table is partial and in-frame only. The repertoire includes tens of thousands of clones, around 91% of them detected once, and less than 15% sits in the top ten. Germline V gives CDR1 MNHEY, CDR2 SVGAGI. The J segment lost 4 bases and the V segment lost 11 bases, leaving 9 bases of the junction unmatched. The CDR3 consists of 13 residues. Sequenced input: PBMCs. The chain employs TRBV6-5 and TRBJ1-1, with 8 bases matching TRBD1. The receptor comes from a man aged 50-60 years with lung cancer. Written as DNA, the CDR3 is TGTGCCGCAGGGGGCCTGGTTATCACTGAAGCTTTCTTT. This sequence encodes CAAGGLVITEAFF.